Below are 14 T cell receptor beta chains sequenced from a single sample in a study of OX40 agonist ivuxolimab in advanced cancers. Library construction relied on the immunoSEQ multiplex PCR assay. This immuneACCESS table, as held by TCRdb, lists in-frame sequences with V and J called but not all clones. Of the missing ones, under half trace to an unresolved V gene in checked studies; the others have no known cause. For this sample there are roughly 60,000 clones; about 82% appear just once. The top ten clones comprise more than 2.5% of the sample. The sample consisted of CD4+ or CD8+ T cells sorted from blood, taken in a trial of the OX40 agonist ivuxolimab. The source of these receptors is an adult with an advanced solid tumor such as melanoma, head and neck, liver or kidney cancer.

V usage is TRBV6-5 and J usage is TRBJ1-1; tentatively, D is TRBD1 (5 bases). Germline lookup yields CDR1 MNHEY and CDR2 SVGAGI. The length of the CDR3 is 13 residues. V was pared by 3 bases and J by 6 bases, with 11 bases between. The CDR3 region has the DNA TGTGCCAGCAGTTATGGGGCGGCCGCTGAAGCTTTCTTT. It specifies CASSYGAAAEAFF.

The J gene is TRBJ1-4, the V gene TRBV18, with 7 bases identical to TRBD1. The V gene end was trimmed by 3 bases and the J gene end by 4 bases; junction bases not matched to a gene: 5. CDR3 size: 15 residues. CDR1 and CDR2 (germline): KGHSH, LQKENI. The CDR3 bases are TGTGCCAGCTCACCCGGGACAGCGCTTAATGAAAAACTGTTTTTT. Amino acids: CASSPGTALNEKLFF.

The V and J genes are TRBV19 and TRBJ2-2; 13 nucleotides line up with TRBD2. This CDR3 comprises 16 residues. Losses at the gene ends were 5 bases for V and 4 bases for J; bases not matched to a gene: 4. In germline, CDR1 is LNHDA, CDR2 SQIVND (reference sequence). CDR3 region: CASSAGLAGITGELFF. The CDR3 coding sequence is TGTGCCAGTAGTGCGGGACTAGCGGGGATCACCGGGGAGCTGTTTTTT.

V usage is TRBV7-8 and J usage is TRBJ1-5; a weak D match, TRBD1 (5 bases). Germline V gene data show CDR1 as SGHVS and CDR2 as FQNEAQ. V was clipped by 4 bases and J by 2 bases, with 12 bases between them. The CDR3 is 15 residues long. The CDR3 coding sequence is TGTGCCAGCAGCTGGGGGTTTGGGGGCAATCAGCCCCAGCATTTT. It encodes CASSWGFGGNQPQHF.

The chain uses TRBV7-3 and TRBJ2-1, with TRBD1 matching 9 bases. From germline, CDR1 is SGHTA and CDR2 FQGTGA. Trimming took 0 bases from V and 9 from J; bases not matched to a gene: 6. The CDR3 contains 15 residues. CDR3 region: CASSLTGTGWREQFF. DNA for the CDR3: TGTGCCAGCAGCTTAACGGGGACAGGGTGGCGTGAGCAGTTCTTC.

The chain links TRBV19 to TRBJ1-5, with TRBD1 as a possible D gene (5 bases). Trimming pared 5 bases from V and 4 bases from J, leaving 12 bases between. CDR1 and CDR2 from the germline V gene are LNHDA and SQIVND (reference sequence). The CDR3 length is 14 residues. CDR3 sequence reads: CASSPWDGNQPQHF. Here the CDR3 DNA reads TGTGCCAGTAGTCCTTGGGACGGGAATCAGCCCCAGCATTTT.

V usage is TRBV28 and J usage is TRBJ2-2; D ambiguous. The germline gives CDR1 MDHEN, CDR2 SYDVKM. The CDR3 consists of 13 residues. Deletions cut 6 bases from V and 0 bases from J, with 5 bases between. Here the CDR3 DNA reads TGTGCCAGCAGGAGTGCGAACACCGGGGAGCTGTTTTTT. It specifies CASRSANTGELFF.

V is TRBV18 and J is TRBJ1-2; possibly TRBD1 for D (6 bases). CDR3 length equals 13 residues. V shed 4 bases and J shed 7 bases, with 13 bases lying between them. Germline V lookup: CDR1 KGHSH, CDR2 LQKENI. CDR3 residues: CASSQPDRSGYTF. The CDR3 DNA is TGTGCCAGCTCACAGCCCGACAGGAGTGGCTACACCTTC.

V gene TRBV9 combines with J gene TRBJ1-3; no definite D call. Trimming stripped 2 bases from V and 3 bases from J, with 9 bases between. This CDR3 contains 14 residues. Germline CDR1 reads SGDLS; CDR2 reads YYNGEE. The chain's CDR3 is CASSVSDYGNTIYF. DNA of the CDR3: TGTGCCAGCAGCGTTTCGGACTATGGAAACACCATATATTTT.

The rearrangement uses TRBV5-1 and TRBJ2-3, with TRBD2 matching 11 bases. Germline V gene lookup returns CDR1 SGHRS and CDR2 YFSETQ. After removal of 6 bases from V and 4 bases from J, the junction contained 7 bases not matched to a gene. CDR3 length: 15 amino acids. Here the CDR3 reads CASTVLAGAADTQYF. The CDR3 bases are TGCGCCAGCACCGTACTAGCGGGGGCGGCAGATACGCAGTATTTT.

The CDR3 nucleotides read TGCGCCAGCAGCGGAGGGTTAGATAATGAAAAACTGTTTTTT. This translates into CASSGGLDNEKLFF. The gene calls are TRBV5-1 and TRBJ1-4; D unresolved. V lost 4 bases, J lost 4 bases, and 11 bases lay in between. The CDR3 is made up of 14 amino acids. Germline CDR1 SGHRS, CDR2 YFSETQ.

The CDR3 nucleotides are TGTGCCAGTAGTACTGGGACAGTGGCCAACGTCCTGACTTTC. It specifies CASSTGTVANVLTF. This rearrangement joins TRBV19 to TRBJ2-6, with TRBD1 matching over 7 bases. Germline V gene sequence: CDR1 LNHDA, CDR2 SQIVND (reference sequence). There are 14 residues in the CDR3. V lost 4 bases to trimming and J lost 6 bases; unmatched junction nucleotides: 3.

V usage is TRBV5-1 and J usage is TRBJ2-3; 7 bases agree with TRBD2. V trimming: 0 bases; J trimming: 10 bases; junction bases outside the gene matches: 2. The CDR3 spans 12 residues. Germline V lookup: CDR1 SGHRS, CDR2 YFSETQ. CDR3 sequence reads: CASSLVRGAQYF. In DNA form, the CDR3 reads TGCGCCAGCAGCTTGGTTCGGGGGGCGCAGTATTTT.

The chain employs TRBV19 and TRBJ1-1; 9 nucleotides match TRBD1. The CDR3 is 13 residues long. J was trimmed by 4 bases and V by 6 bases; bases with no gene match: 3. From germline, CDR1 is LNHDA and CDR2 SQIVND (reference sequence). The CDR3 region has the DNA TGTGCCAGTAGAACAGGGGGCCCCACTGAAGCTTTCTTT. It is translated as CASRTGGPTEAFF.